This T cell receptor (beta chain) was sequenced during a study of early T cells in non-severe SARS-CoV-2 infection. This CDR3 contains 12 residues. Trimming removed 4 bases from V and 0 bases from J, with 7 bases in between. Germline V lookup: CDR1 DFQATT, CDR2 SNEGSKA (reference sequence). Individual cDNA molecules were tagged with unique molecular identifiers. From the 5' RACE reads, TCRdb called clonotypes with MiXCR, one entry per CDR3 protein. The table includes roughly 66,000 distinct CDR3 sequences, approximately 9.1% detected once. The source is an adult who was a healthcare worker with PCR-confirmed SARS-CoV-2 infection or an uninfected control (not recorded which). The chain couples TRBV20-1 to TRBJ2-7; D gene unclear. Sequencing was carried out using whole blood. This CDR3 reads CSAMERSYEQYF. DNA of the CDR3: TGCAGTGCTATGGAGCGCTCCTACGAGCAGTACTTC.